Listed below are T cell receptor beta chains from one sample, sequenced in a study of blood T cell repertoires in COVID-19. Sequencing used immunoSEQ multiplex PCR; TCRdb keeps in-frame clones, though not all of them. The repertoire includes 200,000 or so clones, roughly 86% of them detected once, and approximately 2.6% sits in the top ten. Input material: peripheral blood. All receptors derive from a woman aged 55-69 years with acute or convalescent COVID-19. The CDR3 runs from the conserved cysteine through the conserved F or W. The D gene is left open where the match is weak. Clone size is given for some rows only: seen once, a few or many times, or a class if the clone is expanded.

v_call	clone_size	j_call	d_call	cdr3_nt	cdr3_aa
TRBV6-5	-	TRBJ2-7	-	TGTGCCAGCAGTTCCCCAGGGACCTACGAGCAGTACTTC	CASSSPGTYEQYF
TRBV28	-	TRBJ2-1	TRBD2	TGTGCCAGCAAGGCTAGCGGGAGGTATGAGCAGTTCTTC	CASKASGRYEQFF
TRBV7-2	-	TRBJ1-2	-	TGTGCCAGCAGCTCCCAGGGGAGTTATGGCTACACCTTC	CASSSQGSYGYTF
TRBV7-3	-	TRBJ2-5	TRBD2	TGTGCCAGCAGCAGCGGGGTTCAAGAGACCCAGTACTTC	CASSSGVQETQYF
TRBV9	-	TRBJ1-4	-	TGTGCCAGCAGCCCCCACTCTGGCCTAGCTGAAAAACTGTTTTTT	CASSPHSGLAEKLFF
TRBV18	once	TRBJ2-7	TRBD2	TGTGCCAGCTCACCATTTTCTAGCGGGGGCACCTACGAGCAGTACTTC	CASSPFSSGGTYEQYF
TRBV18	-	TRBJ1-2	-	TGTGCCACTAGCGATCAAAGTAACTATGGCTACACCTTC	CATSDQSNYGYTF
TRBV5-5	-	TRBJ1-2	-	TGTGCCAGCAGCGGCAGGGTGCATGGCTACACCTTC	CASSGRVHGYTF
TRBV28	-	TRBJ1-2	-	TGTGCCAGCAGCCCTGACAGGACTTATGGCTACACCTTC	CASSPDRTYGYTF
TRBV9	-	TRBJ2-1	-	TGTGCCAGCAGCGGGGCACTAGCTCATTACAATGAGCAGTTCTTC	CASSGALAHYNEQFF
TRBV30	-	TRBJ2-1	TRBD2	TGTGCCTTAGCGGGGGGGCTGAATGAGCAGTTCTTC	CALAGGLNEQFF
TRBV9	-	TRBJ2-1	-	TGTGCCAGCAGCGTAACGGCGGGCGTCTCCTACAATGAGCAGTTCTTC	CASSVTAGVSYNEQFF
TRBV5-6	-	TRBJ1-5	-	TGTGCCAGCAGCTTGGCAGGGTATAGCAATCAGCCCCAGCATTTT	CASSLAGYSNQPQHF
TRBV7-2	-	TRBJ2-4	-	TGTGCCAGCAGCCCGGGGGGCCGCATTCAGTACTTC	CASSPGGRIQYF
TRBV5-1	-	TRBJ2-7	TRBD1	TGCGCCAGCAGCCGTGGACAGGGGGCAGTCAACGAGCAGTACTTC	CASSRGQGAVNEQYF
TRBV30	-	TRBJ1-4	-	TGTGCCTGGAGTGACCAGGGGCTAAGAAATGAAAAACTGTTTTTT	CAWSDQGLRNEKLFF
TRBV2	-	TRBJ1-1	-	TGTGCCAGCAGTGATCGACGGAGGAACACTGAAGCTTTCTTT	CASSDRRRNTEAFF
TRBV5-1	-	TRBJ1-3	TRBD1	TGCGCCAGCAGCTTTCAGACAGGGGCGAACATATATTTT	CASSFQTGANIYF
TRBV27	once	TRBJ2-1	-	TGTGCCAGCAGTTTCCAATGGTGGGAGCGGCACAATGAGCAGTTCTTC	CASSFQWWERHNEQFF
TRBV28	-	TRBJ1-5	TRBD1	TGTGCCAGCAGCCCACGACAGGGGGCTCACCAGCCCCAGCATTTT	CASSPRQGAHQPQHF
TRBV6-5	-	TRBJ2-5	TRBD1	TGTGCCAGCAGTTACTTAGGGGACAGGGTGAAGACCCAGTACTTC	CASSYLGDRVKTQYF
TRBV21-1	-	TRBJ2-1	-	TGTGCCAGCAGCAAAGCTCACAGGGGGCCATCCTACAATGAGCAGTTCTTC	CASSKAHRGPSYNEQFF
TRBV6-5	few	TRBJ1-1	TRBD1	TGTGCCAGCAGTTACGGGGACAGGGGGGACACTGAAGCTTTCTTT	CASSYGDRGDTEAFF
TRBV27	-	TRBJ2-7	TRBD1	TGTGCCAGCAGTATCCGACAGGGGGGTGGCGCTGGTTACGAGCAGTACTTC	CASSIRQGGGAGYEQYF
TRBV30	-	TRBJ2-3	TRBD1	TGTGCCTGGAGGACAGGGGGAGATACGCAGTATTTT	CAWRTGGDTQYF
TRBV7-2	-	TRBJ1-3	TRBD1	TGTGCCAGCAGCTTAACAGGGGGCGGAGGAAACACCATATATTTT	CASSLTGGGGNTIYF
TRBV18	-	TRBJ2-7	-	TGTGCCAGCTCACCAAACGGTGACTACGCGGCCCCCTCCTACGAGCAGTACTTC	CASSPNGDYAAPSYEQYF
TRBV9	-	TRBJ2-3	TRBD2	TGTGCCAGCAGCGCCGAAGGGTGGAGCGGGAGCTTCACAGATACGCAGTATTTT	CASSAEGWSGSFTDTQYF
TRBV28	-	TRBJ2-5	TRBD2	TGTGCCAGCAGTTCCTCTAGCGGGAGTGAAGAGACCCAGTACTTC	CASSSSSGSEETQYF
TRBV5-6	-	TRBJ2-5	-	TGTGCCAGCAGCTTTAGATCGCAGGGCGCGACCCAGTACTTC	CASSFRSQGATQYF
TRBV27	-	TRBJ2-1	TRBD2	TGTGCCAGCAGTTCGCCGCGCCTAGCGGGAGACTACAATGAGCAGTTCTTC	CASSSPRLAGDYNEQFF
TRBV7-2	few	TRBJ1-2	-	TGTGCCAGCAGCCGTCCCCGATGGGGCAGGGAGGACTATGGCTACACCTTC	CASSRPRWGREDYGYTF
TRBV7-8	once	TRBJ2-1	TRBD2	TGTGCCAGCAGCCTGAACGGACTAGCGCGACACAATGAGCAGTTCTTC	CASSLNGLARHNEQFF
TRBV13	-	TRBJ2-5	TRBD1	TGTGCCAGCAGCCCGGTCACAGGGGCGCTACAAGAGACCCAGTACTTC	CASSPVTGALQETQYF
TRBV7-8	-	TRBJ2-1	-	TGTGCCAGCAGCTCTAGGAATGAGCAGTTCTTC	CASSSRNEQFF
TRBV3-1/TRBV3-2	-	TRBJ2-1	TRBD1	TGTGCCAGCAGCCAAGATGTAGGGACAGAGAGGGGGCAGTTCTTC	CASSQDVGTERGQFF
TRBV6-5	-	TRBJ1-5	TRBD1	TGTGCCAGCAGTTTAGGACAGGGCAATCAGCCCCAGCATTTT	CASSLGQGNQPQHF
TRBV29-1	-	TRBJ2-7	-	TGCAGCGTTGAAGATCGTTCGCATAGGGGCTACGAGCAGTACTTC	CSVEDRSHRGYEQYF
TRBV5-6	once	TRBJ1-2	TRBD1	TGTGCCAGCAGCCGGACAGGGAATAGTTACACCTTC	CASSRTGNSYTF